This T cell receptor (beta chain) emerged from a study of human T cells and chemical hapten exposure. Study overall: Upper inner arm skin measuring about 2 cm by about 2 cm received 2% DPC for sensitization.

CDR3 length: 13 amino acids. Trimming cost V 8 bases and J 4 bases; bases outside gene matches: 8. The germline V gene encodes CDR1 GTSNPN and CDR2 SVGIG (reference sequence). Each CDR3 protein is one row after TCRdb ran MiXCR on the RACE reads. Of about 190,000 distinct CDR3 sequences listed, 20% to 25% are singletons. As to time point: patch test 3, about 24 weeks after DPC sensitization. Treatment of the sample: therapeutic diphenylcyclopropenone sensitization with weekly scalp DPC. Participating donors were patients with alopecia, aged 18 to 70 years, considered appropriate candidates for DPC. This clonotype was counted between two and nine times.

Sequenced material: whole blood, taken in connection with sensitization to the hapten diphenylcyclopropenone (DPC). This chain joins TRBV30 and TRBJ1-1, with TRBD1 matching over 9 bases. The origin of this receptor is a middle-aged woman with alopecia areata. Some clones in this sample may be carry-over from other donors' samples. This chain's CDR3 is CAVNRGQGTEAFF. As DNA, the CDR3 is TGTGCCGTAAACAGGGGGCAGGGCACTGAAGCTTTCTTT.